The present T cell receptor (beta chain) was sequenced within a study of blood T cell repertoires in COVID-19. The repertoire was sequenced with immunoSEQ multiplex PCR; TCRdb's copy has only in-frame clones and lacks some. Of some 250,000 clones detected, around 83% appear once; the ten largest clones hold roughly 9.4%. The CDR3 is 19 residues long. J was trimmed by 5 bases and V by 1 base; bases with no gene match: 19. Germline-derived CDR1 and CDR2 are SGHTA and FQGTGA. This TCR derives from a man aged 40-50 years with active or convalescent COVID-19. The rearrangement joins TRBV7-3 to TRBJ1-2; the match to TRBD1 covers 7 bases. Sequences were obtained from peripheral blood. DNA for the CDR3: TGTGCCAGCAGCTTAAACTCCCGGACAGGTTCGCTGGTTAAGTATGGCTACACCTTC. Protein: CASSLNSRTGSLVKYGYTF.